Listed below are T cell receptor beta chains from one sample, sequenced in a study of cytomegalovirus exposure and HLA in healthy donors. Some clones are missing from TCRdb's copy, which holds only in-frame ones; the method was immunoSEQ multiplex PCR. The sample holds 150,000 or so clones; around 81% are singletons and the top ten take less than 3%. Source material: PBMCs. These receptors were collected from a man aged 45-60 years in good health and CMV-seronegative. CDR3s include the opening cysteine and the closing phenylalanine or tryptophan. D genes are given only for firm matches. Clone size is not always given. Where it is, it says once, few, many or a class for expanded clones.

>TRBV30|TRBD2|TRBJ2-5|.
CAWSGAGGQETQYF
TGTGCCTGGAGCGGGGCGGGGGGGCAAGAGACCCAGTACTTC
>TRBV30|.|TRBJ2-7|.
CAWRNTPAYEQYF
TGTGCCTGGCGCAATACCCCAGCCTACGAGCAGTACTTC
>TRBV12-5|TRBD1|TRBJ2-5|.
CASGRGQVGETQYF
TGTGCTAGTGGGCGGGGACAGGTGGGAGAGACCCAGTACTTC
>TRBV5-1|.|TRBJ1-4|.
CASSLWAGSNEKLFF
TGCGCCAGCAGCTTGTGGGCAGGCTCTAATGAAAAACTGTTTTTT
>TRBV5-1|.|TRBJ2-1|.
CASSLGTGGHEQFF
TGCGCCAGCAGCTTGGGGACGGGGGGCCATGAGCAGTTCTTC
>TRBV9|.|TRBJ1-5|.
CASSPGHEGQPQHF
TGTGCCAGCAGCCCCGGACATGAAGGTCAGCCCCAGCATTTT
>TRBV2|.|TRBJ2-5|.
CASSGGTVQETQYF
TGTGCCAGCTCAGGAGGGACGGTCCAAGAGACCCAGTACTTC
>TRBV5-6|.|TRBJ2-7|.
CATSSRLSYEQYF
TGTGCCACCAGCAGCAGGCTCTCCTACGAGCAGTACTTC
>TRBV6-6|.|TRBJ1-5|.
CASSFQANQPQHF
TGTGCCAGCAGTTTTCAGGCGAATCAGCCCCAGCATTTT
>TRBV7-3|.|TRBJ2-6|.
CASRAGSGANVLTF
TGTGCCAGCAGGGCAGGGTCTGGGGCCAACGTCCTGACTTTC
>TRBV28|.|TRBJ1-1|.
CASSLLQGGGNTEAFF
TGTGCCAGCAGTTTATTACAGGGTGGAGGTAACACTGAAGCTTTCTTT
>TRBV5-1|.|TRBJ1-1|once
CASSLGTSTEAFF
TGCGCCAGCAGCTTGGGTACTAGCACTGAAGCTTTCTTT
>TRBV4-1|.|TRBJ1-6|.
CASSQVESDSPLHF
TGCGCCAGCAGCCAGGTTGAGTCGGATTCACCCCTCCACTTT
>TRBV29-1|.|TRBJ1-1|once
CSVEGEGNTEAFF
TGCAGCGTTGAAGGGGAGGGGAACACTGAAGCTTTCTTT
>TRBV5-6|TRBD1|TRBJ1-3|.
CASSLAGQGRNTIYF
TGTGCCAGCAGCTTGGCCGGACAGGGGAGAAACACCATATATTTT
>TRBV29-1|.|TRBJ1-3|.
CSVTSGKSGNTIYF
TGCAGCGTGACCTCAGGGAAGTCTGGAAACACCATATATTTT
>TRBV6-5|TRBD1|TRBJ2-7|.
CASSRGQGGLYEQYF
TGTGCCAGCAGTAGGGGACAGGGAGGGTTGTACGAGCAGTACTTC
>TRBV7-6|TRBD2|TRBJ2-1|.
CASSLGGVNEQFF
TGTGCCAGCAGCTTGGGGGGGGTCAATGAGCAGTTCTTC
>TRBV25-1|.|TRBJ1-1|.
CASKPGNTEAFF
TGTGCCAGCAAGCCGGGGAACACTGAAGCTTTCTTT
>TRBV10-1|.|TRBJ2-1|.
CASSEGGSSYNEQFF
TGCGCCAGCAGTGAAGGGGGTTCCTCCTACAATGAGCAGTTCTTC
>TRBV11-3|.|TRBJ2-1|.
CASSLEGAYNEQFF
TGTGCCAGCAGCTTAGAGGGGGCGTACAATGAGCAGTTCTTC
>TRBV5-6|.|TRBJ1-2|.
CASSLGQHYGYTF
TGTGCCAGCAGCTTGGGACAGCACTATGGCTACACCTTC
>TRBV29-1|TRBD2|TRBJ2-3|.
CSVRTSGSPSDTQYF
TGCAGCGTAAGGACTAGCGGGAGCCCCTCAGATACGCAGTATTTT
>TRBV28|.|TRBJ1-4|few
CASSLPGFAISEKLFF
TGTGCCAGCAGTTTACCCGGCTTCGCTATTAGCGAAAAGCTGTTTTTT
>TRBV15|TRBD2|TRBJ2-2|.
CATSSKGLGLADTGELFF
TGTGCCACCAGCAGTAAGGGGTTGGGACTAGCGGACACCGGGGAGCTGTTTTTT
>TRBV7-9|.|TRBJ1-1|.
CASSLAGGRGSTEAFF
TGTGCCAGCAGCTTAGCGGGGGGACGGGGGAGCACTGAAGCTTTCTTT
>TRBV27|TRBD1|TRBJ2-7|.
CASRQSGTGFSYEQYF
TGTGCCAGCAGGCAGAGTGGGACAGGGTTCTCCTACGAGCAGTACTTC
>TRBV6-5|TRBD1|TRBJ2-2|.
CASRTGTANTGELFF
TGTGCCAGCAGAACCGGGACAGCGAACACCGGGGAGCTGTTTTTT